The rows below give T cell receptor beta chains drawn from one sample of a study of T cells in Graves' hyperthyroidism and ophthalmopathy. TCRdb analysed the multiplex PCR reads with MiXCR anew, one entry per CDR3 protein. The table shows 400,000 to 500,000 distinct CDR3 sequences, with over 12% occurring only once. Material: blood. The source of these receptors is a man younger than 30 with Graves' ophthalmopathy. The CDR3 runs from the conserved cysteine through the conserved F or W. The order of the fields is V gene, J gene, D gene, clone size, CDR3 protein, CDR3 DNA. The D gene is left open where the match is weak. The size entry is marked missing in some rows and otherwise reads once, few, many or a size class.

v_call: TRBV27; j_call: TRBJ2-7; d_call: NA; clone_size: many; cdr3_aa: CASSLMAGDEQYF; cdr3_nt: TGTGCCAGCAGTTTAATGGCTGGTGACGAGCAGTACTTC
v_call: TRBV5-4; j_call: TRBJ2-7; d_call: TRBD2; clone_size: NA; cdr3_aa: CASSLASGVPFYEQYF; cdr3_nt: TGTGCCAGCAGCTTGGCTAGCGGCGTGCCCTTCTACGAGCAGTACTTC
v_call: TRBV19; j_call: TRBJ1-2; d_call: TRBD1; clone_size: NA; cdr3_aa: CASSTRGQIYGYTF; cdr3_nt: TGTGCCAGTAGTACCCGGGGACAGATCTATGGCTACACCTTC
v_call: TRBV11-3; j_call: TRBJ1-6; d_call: NA; clone_size: many; cdr3_aa: CASSLNGNQDSPLHF; cdr3_nt: TGTGCCAGCAGCCTAAACGGGAATCAGGATTCACCCCTCCACTTT
v_call: TRBV24-1; j_call: TRBJ2-1; d_call: NA; clone_size: NA; cdr3_aa: CATSDFEGGNNEQFF; cdr3_nt: TGTGCCACCAGTGATTTTGAAGGAGGGAACAATGAGCAGTTCTTC
v_call: TRBV19; j_call: TRBJ1-2; d_call: NA; clone_size: many; cdr3_aa: CASSIDSNYGYTF; cdr3_nt: TGTGCCAGCAGCATAGACAGCAACTATGGCTACACCTTC
v_call: TRBV20-1; j_call: TRBJ1-3; d_call: NA; clone_size: few; cdr3_aa: CSAQELSSGNIIYF; cdr3_nt: TGCAGTGCTCAAGAATTGAGCTCTGGAAACATCATATATTTT
v_call: TRBV7-3; j_call: TRBJ2-3; d_call: TRBD2; clone_size: NA; cdr3_aa: CASSQERTSGGAATDTQYF; cdr3_nt: TGTGCCAGCAGCCAAGAACGGACTAGCGGGGGGGCGGCAACAGATACGCAGTATTTT
v_call: TRBV28; j_call: TRBJ2-5; d_call: NA; clone_size: many; cdr3_aa: CASSLAYPRETQYF; cdr3_nt: TGTGCCAGCAGTTTGGCCTATCCCCGGGAGACCCAGTACTTC
v_call: TRBV5-1; j_call: TRBJ2-6; d_call: TRBD1; clone_size: few; cdr3_aa: CSSSPKNRDRGSGANVLTF; cdr3_nt: TGCTCCAGCAGCCCCAAGAACCGGGACAGGGGTTCCGGGGCCAACGTCCTGACTTTC
v_call: TRBV20-1; j_call: TRBJ2-2; d_call: TRBD1; clone_size: NA; cdr3_aa: CSAKKGAVGELFF; cdr3_nt: TGCAGTGCCAAAAAGGGGGCGGTCGGGGAGCTGTTTTTT
v_call: TRBV5-1; j_call: TRBJ2-1; d_call: TRBD2; clone_size: NA; cdr3_aa: CASSTGLATNEQFF; cdr3_nt: TGCGCCAGCAGCACCGGACTAGCGACTAATGAGCAGTTCTTC
v_call: TRBV7-6; j_call: TRBJ2-7; d_call: TRBD2; clone_size: NA; cdr3_aa: CASSLDGGSNYEQYF; cdr3_nt: TGTGCCAGCAGCTTAGATGGCGGGAGTAACTACGAGCAGTACTTC
v_call: TRBV7-9; j_call: TRBJ2-3; d_call: TRBD2; clone_size: NA; cdr3_aa: CASSLGGTSGFTDTQYF; cdr3_nt: TGTGCCAGCAGCTTAGGGGGGACTAGCGGATTCACAGATACGCAGTATTTT
v_call: TRBV29-1; j_call: TRBJ1-1; d_call: NA; clone_size: NA; cdr3_aa: CSGGGGSPPEAFF; cdr3_nt: TGCAGCGGTGGGGGGGGTTCCCCACCTGAAGCTTTCTTT
v_call: TRBV10-1; j_call: TRBJ2-7; d_call: TRBD1; clone_size: many; cdr3_aa: CASRNRGLHSYEQYF; cdr3_nt: TGCGCCAGCAGAAACAGGGGGTTACACTCCTACGAGCAGTACTTC
v_call: TRBV19; j_call: TRBJ2-2; d_call: TRBD1; clone_size: NA; cdr3_aa: CASRTGTGGWDGELFF; cdr3_nt: TGTGCCAGTAGAACCGGGACAGGGGGCTGGGACGGGGAGCTGTTTTTT
v_call: TRBV12-3/TRBV12-4; j_call: TRBJ2-1; d_call: TRBD2; clone_size: many; cdr3_aa: CASSQLAGGNEQFF; cdr3_nt: TGTGCCAGCAGTCAACTAGCGGGAGGGAATGAGCAGTTCTTC
v_call: TRBV18; j_call: TRBJ1-3; d_call: NA; clone_size: NA; cdr3_aa: CASSPPGTINTIYF; cdr3_nt: TGTGCCAGCTCACCGCCCGGGACAATAAACACCATATATTTT
v_call: TRBV19; j_call: TRBJ2-3; d_call: TRBD2; clone_size: NA; cdr3_aa: CASSTLKLFRGGSAPDTQYF; cdr3_nt: TGTGCCAGTAGTACTTTAAAATTATTCCGAGGCGGGAGTGCCCCAGATACGCAGTATTTT
v_call: TRBV7-2; j_call: TRBJ2-1; d_call: TRBD1; clone_size: many; cdr3_aa: CASSPLTGGFNEQFF; cdr3_nt: TGTGCCAGCAGTCCATTGACAGGGGGCTTCAATGAGCAGTTCTTC
v_call: TRBV20-1; j_call: TRBJ2-5; d_call: TRBD2; clone_size: few; cdr3_aa: CSAYSGKETQYF; cdr3_nt: TGCAGTGCCTATAGCGGGAAAGAGACCCAGTACTTC
v_call: TRBV5-1; j_call: TRBJ1-2; d_call: TRBD1; clone_size: many; cdr3_aa: CASSQGQGAHYGYTF; cdr3_nt: TGCGCCAGCAGCCAAGGACAGGGGGCTCACTATGGCTACACCTTC
v_call: TRBV7-9; j_call: TRBJ2-7; d_call: TRBD2; clone_size: many; cdr3_aa: CASSLLLAGEQYF; cdr3_nt: TGTGCCAGCAGCTTACTACTAGCGGGGGAGCAGTACTTC
v_call: TRBV9; j_call: TRBJ1-1; d_call: NA; clone_size: many; cdr3_aa: CASSVEGSENTEAFF; cdr3_nt: TGTGCCAGCAGCGTAGAGGGCAGTGAGAACACTGAAGCTTTCTTT
v_call: TRBV12-3/TRBV12-4; j_call: TRBJ1-1; d_call: NA; clone_size: many; cdr3_aa: CASLLNAGTEAFF; cdr3_nt: TGTGCCTCCCTCTTAAACGCGGGCACTGAAGCTTTCTTT
v_call: TRBV7-8; j_call: TRBJ2-3; d_call: TRBD2; clone_size: NA; cdr3_aa: CASSTGTSAGDTQYF; cdr3_nt: TGTGCCAGCAGCACCGGGACTAGCGCAGGGGATACGCAGTATTTT
v_call: TRBV3-1; j_call: TRBJ2-6; d_call: TRBD1; clone_size: few; cdr3_aa: CASSQDRGFSGANVLTF; cdr3_nt: TGTGCCAGCAGCCAAGACAGGGGGTTCTCTGGGGCCAACGTCCTGACTTTC
v_call: TRBV19; j_call: TRBJ1-2; d_call: NA; clone_size: NA; cdr3_aa: CASSTGRDYGYTF; cdr3_nt: TGTGCCAGTAGTACCGGACGGGACTATGGCTACACCTTC
v_call: TRBV7-9; j_call: TRBJ2-1; d_call: NA; clone_size: few; cdr3_aa: CASSQPNEQFF; cdr3_nt: TGTGCCAGCAGCCAACCTAATGAGCAGTTCTTC
v_call: TRBV3-1; j_call: TRBJ2-7; d_call: NA; clone_size: many; cdr3_aa: CASSQQGGHEQYF; cdr3_nt: TGTGCCAGCAGCCAACAGGGGGGCCACGAGCAGTACTTC
v_call: TRBV27; j_call: TRBJ2-2; d_call: TRBD2; clone_size: few; cdr3_aa: CASSTSGGFTGELFF; cdr3_nt: TGTGCCAGCAGTACCAGCGGGGGATTCACCGGGGAGCTGTTTTTT
v_call: TRBV7-2; j_call: TRBJ2-5; d_call: TRBD2; clone_size: NA; cdr3_aa: CASGSSGGPEETQYF; cdr3_nt: TGTGCCAGCGGCTCTAGCGGGGGGCCGGAAGAGACCCAGTACTTC
v_call: TRBV6-5; j_call: TRBJ2-7; d_call: NA; clone_size: NA; cdr3_aa: CASSYSGRTYEQYF; cdr3_nt: TGTGCCAGCAGTTACTCTGGGCGGACCTACGAGCAGTACTTC
v_call: TRBV27; j_call: TRBJ2-1; d_call: TRBD2; clone_size: many; cdr3_aa: CASSLSPGSGGYNEQFF; cdr3_nt: TGTGCCAGCAGTTTATCTCCCGGGAGCGGGGGGTACAATGAGCAGTTCTTC
v_call: TRBV30; j_call: TRBJ1-6; d_call: TRBD1; clone_size: NA; cdr3_aa: CAWSRGLTPLHF; cdr3_nt: TGTGCCTGGAGTAGGGGGCTAACACCCCTCCACTTT
v_call: TRBV20-1; j_call: TRBJ1-2; d_call: NA; clone_size: NA; cdr3_aa: CSAVGGDWGYTF; cdr3_nt: TGCAGTGCCGTGGGGGGCGACTGGGGCTACACCTTC
v_call: TRBV12-3/TRBV12-4; j_call: TRBJ2-7; d_call: TRBD1; clone_size: NA; cdr3_aa: CASSHGTGLYEQYF; cdr3_nt: TGCGCCAGCAGCCACGGGACAGGGCTCTACGAGCAGTACTTC